The next 27 T cell receptor beta chains were all read from a single sample in a study of identical twins. TCRdb re-analysed the 5' RACE reads in MiXCR, keeping a single row per CDR3 protein. The top ten clones hold roughly 12% of a sample with 400,000 to 500,000 distinct CDR3 sequences, around 18% of them seen once. The sample consisted of naive T cells sorted from blood. These receptors were obtained from a man aged 50 to 59 in good health.

The sample holds a few counts of this clonotype. The genes are TRBV2 and TRBJ2-1, with 11 bases aligning to TRBD2. V shed 3 bases, J shed 9 bases, and the junction held 10 bases outside the gene matches. The germline V gene has CDR1 SNHLY and CDR2 FYNNEI. This CDR3 comprises 16 residues. This CDR3 reads CASSDFLAGGPGEQFF. The CDR3 nucleotides read TGTGCCAGCAGTGATTTCTTAGCGGGAGGGCCGGGTGAGCAGTTCTTC.

This clonotype was found a few times. This chain uses TRBV27 with TRBJ2-1, with TRBD2 as a possible D gene (6 bases). Germline assignment: CDR1 MNHEY and CDR2 SMNVEV (reference sequence). V lost 6 bases, J lost 7 bases, and 19 bases lay in between. The CDR3 covers 15 residues. The chain's CDR3 is CASSSTSPFGNEQFF. CDR3 nucleotides: TGTGCCAGCAGCTCGACTAGTCCCTTCGGGAATGAGCAGTTCTTC.

The V and J genes are TRBV7-2 and TRBJ1-2; D is perhaps TRBD1 (6 bases). The CDR3 runs 12 residues. Germline CDR1 reads SGHTA; CDR2 reads FQGNSA. V shed 1 base and J shed 8 bases, with 8 bases lying between them. The CDR3 is CASSLGTVGYTF. For the CDR3, the DNA is TGTGCCAGCAGCTTAGGGACAGTAGGCTACACCTTC.

The chain carries TRBV20-1 and TRBJ2-5, with D possibly being TRBD2 (5 bases). This CDR3 region has 16 residues. Germline V CDR1 and CDR2: DFQATT, SNEGSKA (reference sequence). V lost 0 bases and J 5 bases, leaving 19 bases between the germline ends. DNA of the CDR3: TGCAGTGCTAGAGATCACGCGGGCCCCGAGTGGGAGACCCAGTACTTC. Translation gives CSARDHAGPEWETQYF.

The gene calls are TRBV6-1 and TRBJ2-3, with D uncertain. The CDR3 is 13 residues long. From germline, CDR1 is MNHNS and CDR2 SASEGT. Trimming left V 1 base short and J 3 bases short, with 5 bases between. CDR3 in amino acids: CASSEVGTDTQYF. The CDR3 nucleotides read TGTGCCAGCAGTGAAGTGGGGACAGATACGCAGTATTTT.

This clonotype showed up just a few times. The CDR3, as DNA: TGTGCCAGCAGCCCGGCCCTTGGGGCGGGTCAGCCCCAGCATTTT. Its translation: CASSPALGAGQPQHF. The chain recombines TRBV7-9 with TRBJ1-5; possible D gene TRBD1, 5 bases. This CDR3 spans 15 amino acids. Germline lookup yields CDR1 SEHNR and CDR2 FQNEAQ (reference sequence). V lost 5 bases to trimming and J lost 6 bases, with 17 bases between them.

The chain is built from TRBV7-2 and TRBJ1-4; no firm D call. CDR3 size: 14 residues. The germline V gene encodes CDR1 SGHTA and CDR2 FQGNSA. The ends were cut back, 5 bases at V and 8 bases at J, with 15 bases in the middle. The DNA of the CDR3 is TGTGCCAGCAGCCGGTACGGGGTCGGGGAAAAACTGTTTTTT. This codes for CASSRYGVGEKLFF.

This clonotype was counted at least ten times. This sequence joins TRBV5-1 and TRBJ1-1, with 7 bases aligning to TRBD1. CDR3 length: 15 amino acids. Germline trimming cut 4 bases from V and 0 bases from J; bases unmatched to any gene: 6. Germline CDR1 is SGHRS and CDR2 is YFSETQ. CDR3 bases: TGCGCCAGCAGCCTTGGGGACAGCATGAACACTGAAGCTTTCTTT. The encoded protein is CASSLGDSMNTEAFF.

The V and J genes are TRBV24-1 and TRBJ2-5; 8 nucleotides line up with TRBD2. V was pared by 4 bases and J by 5 bases, with 14 bases of the junction left unmatched. Germline CDR1 is KGHDR and CDR2 is SFDVKD. The CDR3 consists of 17 residues. DNA for the CDR3: TGTGCCACCAGTGAAGTACTAGCGGCTGACAGGCGGGAGACCCAGTACTTC. The encoded protein is CATSEVLAADRRETQYF.

The genes are TRBV7-2 and TRBJ2-3, with D tentatively TRBD1 (6 bases). With 5 bases removed from V and 3 bases from J, the gap between germline ends came to 18 bases. Germline CDR1 SGHTA, CDR2 FQGNSA. The CDR3 covers 16 residues. The CDR3 spells CASSLSVGARTDTQYF. In DNA form, the CDR3 reads TGTGCCAGCAGCCTCTCTGTGGGGGCCAGAACAGATACGCAGTATTTT.

As regards this clonotype: This may stem from a read error, because a much larger clone lies one nucleotide away. The chain combines TRBV5-1 with TRBJ2-1; 10 nucleotides match TRBD2. From germline, CDR1 is SGHRS and CDR2 YFSETQ. The CDR3 runs to 16 residues. DNA for the CDR3: TGCGCCAGCAGCCATAGCGGGAGGAATTCCTACAGTGAGCAGTTCTTC. This sequence encodes CASSHSGRNSYSEQFF.

The CDR3 nucleotides read TGTGCCAGCAGTTACCGGAACAATCAGCCCCAGCATTTT. Protein sequence: CASSYRNNQPQHF. The genes are TRBV6-5 and TRBJ1-5, with D unclear. This CDR3 is built from 13 residues. The germline gives CDR1 MNHEY, CDR2 SVGAGI. The germline V and J ends were trimmed by 2 bases and 3 bases, with 5 bases remaining between them.

This CDR3 is CASSFEPLREAFF. DNA for the CDR3: TGTGCCAGCAGCTTTGAACCCCTTAGGGAAGCTTTCTTT. V gene TRBV7-2 combines with J gene TRBJ1-1; D is unresolved. The germline V gene has CDR1 SGHTA and CDR2 FQGNSA. The CDR3 covers 13 residues. Trimming stripped 3 bases from V and 8 bases from J, with 13 bases between.

The table lists this clonotype with a few counts. The chain links TRBV4-3 to TRBJ2-4, with no clear D. Germline lookup yields CDR1 LGHNA and CDR2 YSLEER. Trimming removed 0 bases from V and 4 bases from J, with 4 bases in between. The CDR3 is 13 amino acids. The CDR3 region is CASSQDWKNIQYF. The CDR3 DNA reads TGCGCCAGCAGCCAAGACTGGAAAAACATTCAGTACTTC.

There are many counts of this clonotype. J is TRBJ2-1 and V is TRBV7-8; tentative D call: TRBD2 (6 bases). The CDR3 is made up of 14 amino acids. With 3 bases removed from V and 4 bases from J, the gap between germline ends came to 10 bases. Germline V gene lookup returns CDR1 SGHVS and CDR2 FQNEAQ. The CDR3 loop reads CASSFRDLYNEQFF. The CDR3 DNA sequence: TGTGCCAGCAGCTTTCGGGACTTGTACAATGAGCAGTTCTTC.

This clonotype appeared a few times. The CDR3 reads CASSLGDFEQYF. In DNA, the CDR3 is TGTGCCAGCAGTTTGGGGGATTTCGAGCAGTACTTC. V usage is TRBV28 and J usage is TRBJ2-7, with D perhaps TRBD1 or TRBD2 (5 bases each). The CDR3 sequence is 12 residues long. CDR1 MDHEN and CDR2 SYDVKM come from the germline V gene. Trimming pared 3 bases from V and 6 bases from J, leaving 9 bases between.

This clonotype was seen ten or more times. The chain has TRBV12-3 or TRBV12-4 and TRBJ1-3; D ambiguous. V was trimmed by 0 bases and J by 2 bases, leaving 8 bases between them. The CDR3 is 15 amino acids. The CDR3 loop reads CASSLALFPGNTIYF. The CDR3, as DNA: TGTGCCAGCAGTTTAGCGCTGTTTCCTGGAAACACCATATATTTT.

In this sample, this clonotype turned up many times. CDR3: CASSHPEGGLYEQYF. The CDR3 DNA reads TGCGCCAGCAGCCACCCAGAGGGGGGGCTCTACGAGCAGTACTTC. The chain links TRBV4-1 to TRBJ2-7, with D possibly being TRBD2 (7 bases). Germline V lookup: CDR1 MGHRA, CDR2 YSYEKL. The CDR3 loop spans 15 amino acids. The V end lost 3 bases, the J end lost 3 bases, and 15 bases lay between the germline ends.

V is TRBV20-1 and J is TRBJ2-3; TRBD2 matches at 8 bases. The V segment lost 1 base and the J segment 2 bases; nucleotides outside the gene matches: 5. The CDR3 sequence is 15 residues long. The germline V gene encodes CDR1 DFQATT and CDR2 SNEGSKA (reference sequence). CDR3 DNA: TGCAGTGCTAGAGTTTCTAGCGGGCTCACAGATACGCAGTATTTT. Translating it yields CSARVSSGLTDTQYF.

This clonotype appeared many times. The chain links TRBV4-3 to TRBJ2-2, with 10 positions matching TRBD2. The CDR3 extends over 17 amino acids. CDR1 LGHNA and CDR2 YSLEER come from the germline V gene. The V and J ends lost 0 bases and 6 bases, in that order; junction bases with no gene match: 7. The CDR3 bases are TGCGCCAGCAGCCAAGATGGGCTAGCGGGGGTGTCCGGGGAGCTGTTTTTT. Its protein is CASSQDGLAGVSGELFF.

This clonotype was picked up one time. The chain couples TRBV6-5 to TRBJ2-2; D might be TRBD2 (6 bases). This CDR3 region has 14 residues. The V gene lost 1 base and the J gene lost 7 bases, with 10 bases spanning the gap. CDR1 MNHEY and CDR2 SVGAGI come from the germline V gene. For the CDR3, the DNA is TGTGCCAGCAGTTACTTAGCGCGGGGCGGGGAGCTGTTTTTT. Amino acid sequence: CASSYLARGGELFF.

The genes are TRBV5-6 and TRBJ2-1; 12 nucleotides align to TRBD2. The CDR3 runs to 16 residues. Germline-derived CDR1 and CDR2 are SGHDT and YYEEEE. J was trimmed by 2 bases and V by 1 base; bases with no gene match: 1. CDR3: CASSLWTSGTYNEQFF. The CDR3 region has the DNA TGTGCCAGCAGCTTGTGGACTAGCGGGACCTACAATGAGCAGTTCTTC.

The sample holds a few counts of this clonotype. The rearrangement joins TRBV6-2 or TRBV6-3 to TRBJ2-1; 9 bases are shared with TRBD2. The trim removed 2 bases at V and 7 bases at J, leaving 9 bases unmatched. Germline loops: CDR1 MNHEY, CDR2 SVGEGT. The CDR3 loop spans 16 amino acids. CDR3 sequence (DNA): TGTGCCAGCAGTTACCGGGGGCGGGAGGGCCGAAATGAGCAGTTCTTC. Encoded protein: CASSYRGREGRNEQFF.

This clonotype showed up just a few times. CDR3 amino acids: CASSLAGLLNTEAFF. CDR3 nucleotide sequence: TGTGCCAGCAGTTTGGCAGGGCTGCTGAACACTGAAGCTTTCTTT. The rearrangement joins TRBV12-3 or TRBV12-4 to TRBJ1-1, with a possible D match to TRBD1 (5 bases). This CDR3 is 15 amino acids long. The V gene lost 3 bases and the J gene lost 0 bases, with 11 bases spanning the gap.

This chain uses TRBV18 with TRBJ1-2; the match to TRBD1 covers 9 bases. The CDR3 is 14 residues long. Germline V lookup: CDR1 KGHSH, CDR2 LQKENI. The V segment lost 5 bases and the J segment 4 bases; nucleotides outside the gene matches: 5. Here the CDR3 reads CASSVGTGTYGYTF. The CDR3 DNA reads as TGTGCCAGCTCAGTCGGGACAGGGACCTATGGCTACACCTTC.

The CDR3 loop is CSASSGHSGANVLTF. The CDR3 nucleotides are TGCAGTGCTAGCAGCGGGCACTCTGGGGCCAACGTCCTGACTTTC. The genes are TRBV20-1 and TRBJ2-6, with D perhaps TRBD2 (6 bases). Germline values: CDR1 DFQATT, CDR2 SNEGSKA (reference sequence). V dropped 3 bases and J dropped 0 bases, with 9 bases sitting between them. CDR3 length equals 15 residues.

In this sample, this clonotype turned up a few times. The chain links TRBV12-3 or TRBV12-4 to TRBJ2-1, with 9 nucleotides matching TRBD1. The V gene end was trimmed by 1 base and the J gene end by 4 bases; junction bases not matched to a gene: 5. The CDR3 runs to 16 residues. The CDR3, as DNA: TGTGCCAGCAGTTTAGTTGGGACAGGGACATACAATGAGCAGTTCTTC. Its translation is CASSLVGTGTYNEQFF.